Following are 32 T cell receptor beta chains from one sample sequenced in a study of blood T cells in healthy people across ages. The use of a sample-barcoded 5' primer and a J-beta primer mix characterized a second PCR of roughly 6 to 11 cycles. TCRdb fed the 5' RACE reads into MiXCR, producing one record per CDR3 protein. This sample carries approximately 900,000 distinct CDR3 sequences, around 48% of them seen once, and the ten largest clones take 10% to 15%. The material sequenced was blood. The receptor set was obtained from a man younger than 45 in good health.

This chain joins TRBV11-2 and TRBJ1-5; weak D call: TRBD1 (6 bases). V was trimmed by 2 bases and J by 9 bases, leaving 20 bases between them. The germline V gene has CDR1 SGHAT and CDR2 FQNNGV. There are 16 residues in the CDR3. CDR3 loop: CASSLFGAGVASPQHF. CDR3 DNA: TGTGCCAGCAGCTTATTCGGGGCAGGGGTGGCCTCGCCCCAGCATTTT.

The DNA for the CDR3 is TGCAGCGTTTCGAGTAGCGGGAGCGATACGCAGTATTTT. Residues: CSVSSSGSDTQYF. V and J are TRBV29-1 and TRBJ2-3; 9 bases line up with TRBD2. Trimming cost V 5 bases and J 6 bases; bases outside gene matches: 6. The CDR3 loop spans 13 amino acids. The germline V gene has CDR1 SQVTM and CDR2 ANQGSEA.

This clonotype occurred once. This chain uses TRBV9 with TRBJ2-7; 10 bases line up with TRBD1. The CDR3 is made up of 15 amino acids. Germline assignment: CDR1 SGDLS and CDR2 YYNGEE. J was trimmed by 7 bases and V by 0 bases; bases with no gene match: 7. The DNA for the CDR3 is TGTGCCAGCAGCGTAGAGGGGGGGACAGGGGTTGAGCAGTACTTC. Translated, it gives CASSVEGGTGVEQYF.

The sample holds a few counts of this clonotype. The genes are TRBV29-1 and TRBJ1-2; a weak D match, TRBD1 (6 bases). The CDR3 totals 14 residues. Deletions cut 4 bases from V and 2 bases from J, with 14 bases between. Per the germline V gene, CDR1 is SQVTM and CDR2 is ANQGSEA. The CDR3 is CSVVGDDRNYGYTF. In DNA form, the CDR3 reads TGCAGCGTTGTGGGCGACGACAGGAACTATGGCTACACCTTC.

This clonotype was picked up a small number of times. The rearrangement joins TRBV10-2 to TRBJ1-1; D not certain. Per germline, CDR1 WSHSY and CDR2 SAAADI. The CDR3 runs to 13 residues. Trimming cost V 7 bases and J 1 base, with 10 bases left between them. The CDR3 here is CASNAAANTEAFF. The CDR3 bases are TGCGCCAGCAACGCGGCAGCGAACACTGAAGCTTTCTTT.

This clonotype has only one observation. The rearrangement joins TRBV12-3 or TRBV12-4 to TRBJ2-5, with D possibly being TRBD2 (6 bases). V lost 4 bases and J lost 11, with 20 bases in between. CDR3 length: 14 amino acids. As DNA, the CDR3 is TGTGCCAGCAGTTGGGCGGGAAGCTACAATGAGCAGTACTTC. Translating it yields CASSWAGSYNEQYF.

V usage is TRBV29-1 and J usage is TRBJ2-7, with 7 bases lining up with TRBD1. Germline V gene data show CDR1 as SQVTM and CDR2 as ANQGSEA. The CDR3 length is 13 residues. The ends lost 6 bases at V and 5 bases at J; junction bases unmatched: 10. CDR3 DNA: TGCAGCGTGTGGACAGGTCAGGCGAACGAGCAGTACTTC. It yields the protein CSVWTGQANEQYF.

This sequence joins TRBV6-5 and TRBJ2-1; D is perhaps TRBD2 (6 bases). V lost 7 bases, J lost 6 bases, and 13 bases lay in between. The CDR3 is made up of 13 amino acids. Germline V gene data show CDR1 as MNHEY and CDR2 as SVGAGI. The chain's CDR3 is CASTQPGVNEQFF. CDR3 nucleotide sequence: TGTGCCAGCACCCAACCGGGGGTCAATGAGCAGTTCTTC.

The V and J genes are TRBV5-1 and TRBJ1-1; a weak D match, TRBD1 (5 bases). Trimming stripped 4 bases from V and 0 bases from J, with 10 bases between. There are 14 residues in the CDR3. The germline V gene has CDR1 SGHRS and CDR2 YFSETQ. The CDR3 region has the DNA TGCGCCAGCAGCCCGACAGCGATGAACACTGAAGCTTTCTTT. The encoded protein is CASSPTAMNTEAFF.

The count of this clonotype is one. The gene calls are TRBV27 and TRBJ2-5; D is ambiguous. Germline CDR1 is MNHEY and CDR2 is SMNVEV (reference sequence). The CDR3 has 12 amino acids. V dropped 11 bases and J dropped 1 base, with 11 bases sitting between them. CDR3 DNA sequence: TGTGCCTGGGTTAAAGTCCAAGAGACCCAGTACTTC. It codes for CAWVKVQETQYF.

This clonotype was detected a few times. This chain connects TRBV29-1 to TRBJ1-2; D unclear. This CDR3 region has 13 residues. Looked up from germline, CDR1 is SQVTM and CDR2 is ANQGSEA. CDR3 in amino acids: CAITSGELYGYTF. The CDR3 nucleotides read TGCGCCATTACATCAGGAGAGCTCTATGGCTACACCTTC. Full variable domain (outside the CDR3, taken from reference TRBV29-1 and TRBJ1-2): SAVISQKPSRDICQRGTSLTIQCQVDSQVTMMFWYRQQPGQSLTLIATANQGSEATYESGFVIDKFPISRPNLTFSTLTVSNMSPEDSSIYLCAITSGELYGYTFGSGTRLTVV.

The rearrangement joins TRBV3-1 to TRBJ1-2; D is ambiguous. This CDR3 has 14 residues. CDR1 LGHDT and CDR2 YNNKEL come from the germline V gene (reference sequence). V lost 7 bases and J 4 bases, leaving 16 bases between the germline ends. The CDR3 DNA is TGTGCCAGCACCACGTCGGGGAGCCTCTATGGCTACACCTTC. It translates to CASTTSGSLYGYTF.

This clonotype has a count of ten or more. The chain employs TRBV28 and TRBJ2-1; D is possibly TRBD1 (6 bases). The CDR3 has 11 residues. Germline V lookup: CDR1 MDHEN, CDR2 SYDVKM. Trimming removed 10 bases from V and 9 bases from J, with 13 bases in between. The CDR3 spells CATLGGGEQFF. DNA for the CDR3: TGTGCCACCCTAGGGGGTGGTGAGCAGTTCTTC.

The chain recombines TRBV5-1 with TRBJ2-2, with D perhaps TRBD1 or TRBD2 (6 bases each). Germline V gene sequence: CDR1 SGHRS, CDR2 YFSETQ. This CDR3 is built from 15 residues. Trimming removed 2 bases from V and 3 bases from J, with 11 bases in between. The CDR3 here is CASSLRGADTGELFF. In nucleotides, the CDR3 is TGCGCCAGCAGCTTAAGGGGGGCCGACACCGGGGAGCTGTTTTTT.

This clonotype was observed a handful of times. The chain uses TRBV12-3 or TRBV12-4 and TRBJ2-1, with 10 positions matching TRBD2. The CDR3 runs 15 residues. Germline trimming cut 4 bases from V and 4 bases from J; bases unmatched to any gene: 4. Written as DNA, the CDR3 is TGTGCCAGCAGTTCGGGACTAGCGTCATACAATGAGCAGTTCTTC. Protein sequence: CASSSGLASYNEQFF.

V gene TRBV4-2 combines with J gene TRBJ1-1; D unresolved. Trimming took off 1 base at V and 6 bases at J, with 12 bases between the two ends. The CDR3 has 14 amino acids. Germline V lookup: CDR1 LGHNA, CDR2 YNFKEQ. In DNA form, the CDR3 reads TGTGCCAGCAGCCAAGGGTTTGTGAGGGCTGAAGCTTTCTTT. It translates to CASSQGFVRAEAFF.

The chain carries TRBV6-4 and TRBJ2-7; TRBD1 matches at 8 bases. V was clipped by 2 bases and J by 2 bases; unmatched bases: 5. Germline V gene sequence: CDR1 MRHNA, CDR2 SNTAGT. The CDR3 sequence is 15 residues long. CDR3 nucleotide sequence: TGTGCCAGCAGTGACGCGACAGGGGATGCCTACGAGCAGTACTTC. Its translation: CASSDATGDAYEQYF.

The V call is TRBV10-3, the J call TRBJ2-3, with 11 positions matching TRBD2. CDR1 and CDR2 (germline): ENHRY, SYGVKD. Trimming took 9 bases from V and 4 from J; bases not matched to a gene: 3. The CDR3 extends over 13 amino acids. The CDR3 protein is CAMTSGAPDTQYF. The CDR3 bases are TGTGCCATGACTAGCGGGGCCCCAGATACGCAGTATTTT.

The chain carries TRBV4-1 and TRBJ2-5; 10 nucleotides agree with TRBD2. The V and J ends lost 0 bases and 5 bases, in that order; junction bases with no gene match: 9. The CDR3 has 17 residues. Germline V gives CDR1 MGHRA, CDR2 YSYEKL. DNA of the CDR3: TGCGCCAGCAGCCAAGATCTACTAGCGGGGTCTCGGGAGACCCAGTACTTC. This sequence encodes CASSQDLLAGSRETQYF.

This clonotype was observed a handful of times. In DNA form, the CDR3 reads TGTGCCAGCAGTTACTCGATGGGCAGAGGAACAGATACGCAGTATTTT. This encodes CASSYSMGRGTDTQYF. The rearrangement joins TRBV6-6 to TRBJ2-3; D call uncertain. The CDR3 extends over 16 amino acids. Germline V CDR1 and CDR2: MNHNY, SVGAGI (reference sequence). Deletions cut 0 bases from V and 3 bases from J, with 13 bases between.

This clonotype showed up just a few times. This chain links TRBV7-8 with TRBJ2-4, with 10 bases that match TRBD2. The tail of the sequence fits TRBJ2-5 better, so the J call may be wrong. This CDR3 has 14 amino acids. Germline-derived CDR1 and CDR2 are SGHVS and FQNEAQ. The CDR3 nucleotides read TGTGCCAGCAGGCACACTAGCGGGGAAGAGACCCAGTACTTC. This translates into CASRHTSGEETQYF.

This clonotype has more than one count but fewer than ten. The chain carries TRBV7-2 and TRBJ2-7; D gene unclear. Trimming cost V 1 base and J 0 bases, with 10 bases left between them. Germline CDR1 and CDR2: SGHTA and FQGNSA. The CDR3 runs to 15 residues. CDR3 in amino acids: CASSLGQSGSYEQYF. CDR3 coding DNA: TGTGCCAGCAGCTTAGGCCAGTCAGGCTCCTACGAGCAGTACTTC. The full variable domain, in which reference TRBV7-2 and TRBJ2-7 provide the parts outside the CDR3, is GAGVSQSPSNKVTEKGKDVELRCDPISGHTALYWYRQSLGQGLEFLIYFQGNSAPDKSGLPSDRFSAERTGGSVSTLTIQRTQQEDSAVYLCASSLGQSGSYEQYFGPGTRLTVT.

This clonotype was detected a few times. The J gene is TRBJ2-4, the V gene TRBV2; D possibly uses TRBD1 or TRBD2 (6 bases each). The V gene's germline CDR1 is SNHLY and CDR2 FYNNEI. The V end was cut by 5 bases, the J end by 8 bases, with 7 bases between. This CDR3 is 11 amino acids long. The DNA for the CDR3 is TGTGCCAGCAGTAGGGGGGACATTCAGTACTTC. This sequence encodes CASSRGDIQYF.

This clonotype was counted a few times. CDR3 sequence: CAISPGQHTDTQYF. In DNA form, the CDR3 reads TGTGCCATCAGCCCGGGACAGCACACAGATACGCAGTATTTT. The rearrangement joins TRBV10-3 to TRBJ2-3; 7 nucleotides line up with TRBD1. The CDR3 contains 14 residues. Germline assignment: CDR1 ENHRY and CDR2 SYGVKD. J was trimmed by 2 bases and V by 6 bases; bases with no gene match: 5.

This chain uses TRBV20-1 with TRBJ2-3; 9 nucleotides align to TRBD2. The CDR3 extends over 13 amino acids. Trimming took 3 bases from V and 7 from J; bases not matched to a gene: 5. CDR1 DFQATT and CDR2 SNEGSKA come from the germline V gene (reference sequence). The CDR3 reads CSARRGGENTQYF. The CDR3 nucleotides are TGCAGTGCTAGGCGGGGGGGGGAGAATACGCAGTATTTT.

The chain combines TRBV4-1 with TRBJ2-1; maybe TRBD2 (5 bases). The CDR3 has 16 amino acids. V was trimmed by 3 bases and J by 0 bases, leaving 12 bases between them. CDR1 is MGHRA and CDR2 is YSYEKL in the germline V gene. DNA for the CDR3: TGCGCCAGCAGCCAGGTGGACTTCACCTCCTACAATGAGCAGTTCTTC. Amino acid sequence: CASSQVDFTSYNEQFF.

This rearrangement joins TRBV7-9 to TRBJ1-5; no firm D call. The germline gives CDR1 SEHNR, CDR2 FQNEAQ (reference sequence). Trimming shortened V by 1 base and J by 1 base, and 11 bases separated the two germline ends. The CDR3 loop spans 16 amino acids. CDR3 bases: TGTGCCAGCAGCTTAGGTACCCCTTGGAGCAATCAGCCCCAGCATTTT. Its translation is CASSLGTPWSNQPQHF.

In regard to this clonotype: One end of the junction does not line up with germline, which may come from a read error. The V and J genes are TRBV5-1 and TRBJ2-3; D is possibly TRBD1 (5 bases). This CDR3 is built from 16 residues. Germline V gene lookup returns CDR1 SGHRS and CDR2 YFSETQ. CDR3 nucleotide sequence: TGCGCCAGCAGCTTGGATTCCCAGGGTGGTACAGATGCGCAGTATTTT. Translating it yields CASSLDSQGGTDAQYF. Filled out from reference TRBV5-1 and TRBJ2-3, the complete variable domain reads KAGVTQTPRYLIKTRGQQVTLSCSPISGHRSVSWYQQTPGQGLQFLFEYFSETQRNKGNFPGRFSGRQFSNSRSEMNVSTLELGDSALYLCASSLDSQGGTDAQYFGPGTRLTVL.

This rearrangement joins TRBV20-1 to TRBJ1-2, with D possibly being TRBD1 (6 bases). Trimming took off 6 bases at V and 4 bases at J, with 24 bases between the two ends. This CDR3 region has 16 residues. Germline V CDR1 and CDR2: DFQATT, SNEGSKA (reference sequence). The CDR3 sequence: CSALRLTGTNLYGYTF. The CDR3 coding sequence is TGCAGTGCCTTAAGGCTCACAGGGACGAACCTCTATGGCTACACCTTC.

The chain carries TRBV3-1 and TRBJ1-3, with no clear D. Trimming took off 7 bases at V and 0 bases at J, with 13 bases between the two ends. This CDR3 is 15 amino acids long. The germline CDR1 and CDR2 sequences are LGHDT and YNNKEL (reference sequence). In DNA form, the CDR3 reads TGTGCCAGCACTCTATTACGATCCTCTGGAAACACCATATATTTT. Translating it yields CASTLLRSSGNTIYF.

The J gene is TRBJ2-3, the V gene TRBV28; D tentatively fits TRBD1 or TRBD2 (6 bases each). This CDR3 spans 16 amino acids. The V gene lost 3 bases and the J gene lost 6 bases, with 19 bases spanning the gap. CDR1 and CDR2 from the germline V gene are MDHEN and SYDVKM. For the CDR3, the DNA is TGTGCCAGCAGTTTTGCCGGTGGGGGGCAGGCGGATACGCAGTATTTT. This translates into CASSFAGGGQADTQYF.

The chain recombines TRBV2 with TRBJ2-1; D gene unclear. Trimming cost V 3 bases and J 0 bases, with 6 bases left between them. Germline V gene lookup returns CDR1 SNHLY and CDR2 FYNNEI. The CDR3 length is 14 residues. The CDR3 coding sequence is TGTGCCAGCAGTGAGAATCGCTCCTACAATGAGCAGTTCTTC. It specifies CASSENRSYNEQFF. Full variable domain (missing parts from reference TRBV2 and TRBJ2-1): EPEVTQTPSHQVTQMGQEVILRCVPISNHLYFYWYRQILGQKVEFLVSFYNNEISEKSEIFDDQFSVERPDGSNFTLKIRSTKLEDSAMYFCASSENRSYNEQFFGPGTRLTVL.